This T cell receptor beta chain was captured by sequencing in a study of vaccination and CD4 T cells after COVID-19. Study details: Two of the convalescents were Hispanic, and convalescents were six males and four females.

This clonotype was counted a few times. The antigen is unknown. The treatment was: roughly nine-day PBMC culture with coronavirus spike peptide pools or control peptides (ViraFEST assay). CD4+ T-cell collection from the unexposed donor predated the COVID-19 pandemic (2011-2018). Study-wide results and caveats: Median SARS-CoV-2-reactive clonotype numbers rose nonsignificantly, about 20 to 38. Convalescent patients had a median about 90% of post-vaccine SARS-CoV-2-reactive clones that were detected only after vaccination, not before it. Relatively few convalescent patients and no early post-infection timepoints were analyzed.

Once obtained from cultured CD4+ T cells, the DNA was sequenced using the Oncomine TCR Beta short-read assay. MiXCR, applied by TCRdb to the PCR reads, yields one record per CDR3 protein. The sample includes several thousand distinct CDR3 sequences, about 34% of them seen just once. The CDR3 covers 11 residues. V lost 6 bases, J lost 5 bases, and 7 bases lay in between. CDR1 is MNHNS, CDR2 SASEGT, per germline. The sequence derives from a human donor in good health. This chain uses TRBV6-1 with TRBJ1-2, with D hard to call. Sequencing was carried out using CD4+ T cells from blood, cultured in vitro. The CDR3 loop reads CASRGGYGYTF. The CDR3 nucleotides read TGTGCCAGCAGAGGAGGGTATGGCTACACCTTC.